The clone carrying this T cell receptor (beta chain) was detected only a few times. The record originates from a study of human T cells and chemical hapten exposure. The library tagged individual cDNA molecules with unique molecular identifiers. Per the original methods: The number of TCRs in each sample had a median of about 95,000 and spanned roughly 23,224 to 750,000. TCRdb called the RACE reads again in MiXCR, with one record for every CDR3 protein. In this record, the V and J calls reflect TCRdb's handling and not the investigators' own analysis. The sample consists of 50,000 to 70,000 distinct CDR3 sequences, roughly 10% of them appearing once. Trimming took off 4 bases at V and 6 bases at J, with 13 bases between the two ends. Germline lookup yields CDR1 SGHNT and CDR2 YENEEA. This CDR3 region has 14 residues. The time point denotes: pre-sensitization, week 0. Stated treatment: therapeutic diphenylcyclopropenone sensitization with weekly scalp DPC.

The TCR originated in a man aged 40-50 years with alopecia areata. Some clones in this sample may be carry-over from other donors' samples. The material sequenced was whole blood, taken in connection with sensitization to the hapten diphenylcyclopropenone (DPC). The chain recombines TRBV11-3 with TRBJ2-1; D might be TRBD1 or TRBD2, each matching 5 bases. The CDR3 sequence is CASSSGTVGNEQFF. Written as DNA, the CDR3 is TGTGCCAGCAGCTCCGGGACGGTTGGCAATGAGCAGTTCTTC.